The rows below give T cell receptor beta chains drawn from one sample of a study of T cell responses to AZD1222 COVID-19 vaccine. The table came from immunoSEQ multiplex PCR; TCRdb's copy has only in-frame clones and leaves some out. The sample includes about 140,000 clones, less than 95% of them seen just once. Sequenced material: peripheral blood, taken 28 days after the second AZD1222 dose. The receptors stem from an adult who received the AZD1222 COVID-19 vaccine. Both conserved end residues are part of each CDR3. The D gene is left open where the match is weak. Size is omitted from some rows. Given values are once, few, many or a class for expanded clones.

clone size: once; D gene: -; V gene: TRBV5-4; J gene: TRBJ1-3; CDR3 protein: CASSSPGQAVSGNTIYF; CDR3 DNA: TGTGCCAGCAGCAGCCCCGGGCAGGCCGTCTCTGGAAACACCATATATTTT
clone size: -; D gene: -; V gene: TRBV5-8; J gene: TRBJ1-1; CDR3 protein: CASSQTVKAFF; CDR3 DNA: TGTGCCAGCAGCCAGACAGTAAAAGCTTTCTTT
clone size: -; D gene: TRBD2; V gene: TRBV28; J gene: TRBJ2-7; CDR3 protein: CASSPSGVTYEQYF; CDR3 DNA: TGTGCCAGCAGTCCGAGCGGGGTTACCTACGAGCAGTACTTC
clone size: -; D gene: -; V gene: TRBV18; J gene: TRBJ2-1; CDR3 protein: CASSSPGSTSSYNEQFF; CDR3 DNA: TGTGCCAGCTCATCCCCCGGGAGTACGAGCTCCTACAATGAGCAGTTCTTC
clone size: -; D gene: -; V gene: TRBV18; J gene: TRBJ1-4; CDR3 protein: CASSEQGRENEKLFF; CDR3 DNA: TGTGCCAGCTCCGAACAGGGTCGGGAAAATGAAAAACTGTTTTTT
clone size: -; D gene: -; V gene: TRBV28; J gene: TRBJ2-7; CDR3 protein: CASTLLGGLSYEQYF; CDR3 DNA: TGTGCCAGCACCCTCCTTGGGGGTCTCTCCTACGAGCAGTACTTC
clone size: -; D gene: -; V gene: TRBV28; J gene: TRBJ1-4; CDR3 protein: CASQGRDRTNEKLFF; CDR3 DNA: TGTGCCAGTCAGGGGAGGGATAGGACTAATGAAAAACTGTTTTTT
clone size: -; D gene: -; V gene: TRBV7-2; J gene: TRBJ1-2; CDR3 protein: CASSFHEGVYGYTF; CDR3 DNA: TGTGCCAGCAGCTTCCACGAGGGTGTCTATGGCTACACCTTC
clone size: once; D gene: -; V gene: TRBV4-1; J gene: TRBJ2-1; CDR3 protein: CASSQDATALVTFF; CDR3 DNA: TGCGCCAGCAGCCAAGACGCCACGGCCCTTGTGACGTTCTTC
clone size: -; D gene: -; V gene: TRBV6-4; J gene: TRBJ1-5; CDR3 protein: CASSETGNQPQHF; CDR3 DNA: TGTGCCAGCAGTGAAACGGGCAATCAGCCCCAGCATTTT
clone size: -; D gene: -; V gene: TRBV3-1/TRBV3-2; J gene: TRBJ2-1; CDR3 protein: CASSQGSLAQFF; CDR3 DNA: TGTGCCAGCAGCCAAGGGTCTCTAGCGCAGTTCTTC
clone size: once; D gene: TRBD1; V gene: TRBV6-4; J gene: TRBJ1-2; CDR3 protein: CASSDRGGANYGYTF; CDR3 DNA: TGTGCCAGCAGCGACAGGGGGGGAGCTAACTATGGCTACACCTTC
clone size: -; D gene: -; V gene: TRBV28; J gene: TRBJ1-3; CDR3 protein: CASQDSSSGNTIYF; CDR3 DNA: TGTGCCAGTCAAGACAGTTCCTCTGGAAACACCATATATTTT
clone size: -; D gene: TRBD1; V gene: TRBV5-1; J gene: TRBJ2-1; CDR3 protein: CASSGWGQGSYNEQFF; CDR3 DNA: TGCGCCAGCAGCGGCTGGGGACAGGGGTCCTACAATGAGCAGTTCTTC
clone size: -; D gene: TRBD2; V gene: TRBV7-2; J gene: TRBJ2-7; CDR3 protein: CASSLGGTYEQYF; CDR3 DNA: TGTGCCAGCAGCCTCGGGGGGACCTACGAGCAGTACTTC
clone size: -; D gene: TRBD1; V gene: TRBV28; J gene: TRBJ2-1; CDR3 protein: CASSGQGPYNEQFF; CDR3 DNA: TGTGCCAGCAGCGGACAGGGGCCCTACAATGAGCAGTTCTTC
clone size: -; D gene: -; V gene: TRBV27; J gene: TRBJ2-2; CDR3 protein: CASSHYGELFF; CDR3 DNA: TGTGCCAGCAGCCACTACGGGGAGCTGTTTTTT
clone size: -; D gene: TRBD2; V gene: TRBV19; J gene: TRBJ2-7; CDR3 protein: CASGDTGTSASYEQYF; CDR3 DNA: TGTGCCAGTGGCGATACCGGGACTAGCGCTTCCTACGAGCAGTACTTC
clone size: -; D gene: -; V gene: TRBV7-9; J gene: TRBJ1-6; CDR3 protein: CASSLDGTANSPLHF; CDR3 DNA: TGTGCCAGCAGCTTGGACGGGACCGCCAATTCACCCCTCCACTTT
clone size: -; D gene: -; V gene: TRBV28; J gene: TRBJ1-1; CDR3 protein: CASSFFLWRVRNTEAFF; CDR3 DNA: TGTGCCAGCAGTTTTTTTTTATGGCGCGTAAGGAACACTGAAGCTTTCTTT
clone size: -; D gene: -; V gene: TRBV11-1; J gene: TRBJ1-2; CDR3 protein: CASSLVGDSTYGYTF; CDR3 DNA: TGTGCCAGCAGCTTAGTCGGGGACTCCACCTATGGCTACACCTTC
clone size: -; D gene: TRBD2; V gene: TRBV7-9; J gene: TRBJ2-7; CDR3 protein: CASSLGLAGGSSYEQYF; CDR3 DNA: TGTGCCAGCAGCTTGGGACTAGCGGGAGGGAGCTCCTACGAGCAGTACTTC
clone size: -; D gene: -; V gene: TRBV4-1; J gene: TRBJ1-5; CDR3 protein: CASSQGREDQPQHF; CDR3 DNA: TGCGCCAGCAGCCAAGGACGGGAGGACCAGCCCCAGCATTTT
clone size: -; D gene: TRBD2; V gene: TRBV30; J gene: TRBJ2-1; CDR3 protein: CAFQAGGGHEQFF; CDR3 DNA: TGTGCCTTCCAAGCGGGAGGGGGCCATGAGCAGTTCTTC
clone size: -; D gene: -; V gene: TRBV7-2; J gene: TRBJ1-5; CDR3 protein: CASSLDSSNQPQHF; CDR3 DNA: TGTGCCAGCAGCTTGGACAGTAGCAATCAGCCCCAGCATTTT
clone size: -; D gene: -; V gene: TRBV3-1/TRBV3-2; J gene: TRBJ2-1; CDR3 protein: CASSRWQGSGYSYNEQFF; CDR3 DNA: TGTGCCAGCAGTCGATGGCAAGGGAGCGGTTACTCCTACAATGAGCAGTTCTTC
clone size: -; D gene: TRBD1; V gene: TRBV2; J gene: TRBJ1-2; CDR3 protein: CASSEGWTGASVLDTF; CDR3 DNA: TGTGCCAGCAGTGAGGGGTGGACAGGGGCCTCGGTCTTGGACACCTTC
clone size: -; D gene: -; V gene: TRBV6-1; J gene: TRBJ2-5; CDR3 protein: CASSEDGRGWETQYF; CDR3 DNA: TGTGCCAGCAGTGAAGATGGCAGGGGCTGGGAGACCCAGTACTTC
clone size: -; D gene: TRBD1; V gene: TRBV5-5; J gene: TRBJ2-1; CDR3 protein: CASSWETGVYNEQFF; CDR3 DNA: TGTGCCAGCAGCTGGGAGACAGGGGTATACAATGAGCAGTTCTTC
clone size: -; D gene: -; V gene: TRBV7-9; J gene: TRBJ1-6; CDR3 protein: CASSEDSSYNSPLHF; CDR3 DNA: TGTGCCAGCAGCGAGGACAGCTCCTATAATTCACCCCTCCACTTT
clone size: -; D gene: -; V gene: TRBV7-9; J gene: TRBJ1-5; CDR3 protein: CASSQSRQEGNQPQHF; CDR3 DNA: TGTGCCAGCAGCCAATCCAGACAGGAGGGCAATCAGCCCCAGCATTTT
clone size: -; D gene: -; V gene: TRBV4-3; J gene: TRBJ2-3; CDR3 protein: CASSRTRQGGTDTQYF; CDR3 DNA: TGCGCCAGCAGCCGAACGCGCCAGGGGGGAACAGATACGCAGTATTTT
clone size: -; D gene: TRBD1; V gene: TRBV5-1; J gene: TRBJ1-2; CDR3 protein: CASSLGGTGRTYGYTF; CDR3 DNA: TGCGCCAGCAGCTTGGGTGGGACAGGTCGTACCTATGGCTACACCTTC
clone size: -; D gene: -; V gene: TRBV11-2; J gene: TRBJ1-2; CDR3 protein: CASRVSGTDGYTF; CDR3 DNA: TGTGCCAGCAGGGTCTCCGGGACGGATGGCTACACCTTC
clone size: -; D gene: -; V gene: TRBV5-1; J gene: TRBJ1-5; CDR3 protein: CASSLEGNSNQPQHF; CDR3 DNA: TGCGCCAGCAGCTTGGAAGGAAATAGCAATCAGCCCCAGCATTTT
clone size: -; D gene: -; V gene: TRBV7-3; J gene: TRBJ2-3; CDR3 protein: CASSAGDTQYF; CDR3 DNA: TGTGCCAGCAGCGCTGGGGATACGCAGTATTTT
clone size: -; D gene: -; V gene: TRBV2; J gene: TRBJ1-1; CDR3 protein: CASSRQSPMNTEAFF; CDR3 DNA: TGTGCCAGCAGTCGACAAAGTCCCATGAACACTGAAGCTTTCTTT
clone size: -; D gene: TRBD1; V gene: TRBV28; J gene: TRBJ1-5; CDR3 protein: CASGTGTGNQPQHF; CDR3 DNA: TGTGCCAGCGGGACGGGGACAGGGAACCAGCCCCAGCATTTT
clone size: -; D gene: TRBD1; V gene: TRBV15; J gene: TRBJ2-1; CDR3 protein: CATSGQVNNEQFF; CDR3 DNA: TGTGCCACCAGTGGACAGGTCAACAATGAGCAGTTCTTC
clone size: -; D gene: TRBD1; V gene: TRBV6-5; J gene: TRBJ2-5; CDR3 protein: CASSYARTGGRETQYF; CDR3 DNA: TGTGCCAGCAGTTACGCCCGGACAGGGGGTCGAGAGACCCAGTACTTC
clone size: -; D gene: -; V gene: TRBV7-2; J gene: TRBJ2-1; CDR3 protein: CASSLDVREQFF; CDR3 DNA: TGTGCCAGCAGCCTGGATGTTAGGGAGCAGTTCTTC
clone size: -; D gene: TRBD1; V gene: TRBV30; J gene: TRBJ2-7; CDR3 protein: CAWSGDSYEQYF; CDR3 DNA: TGTGCCTGGAGTGGGGACAGCTACGAGCAGTACTTC
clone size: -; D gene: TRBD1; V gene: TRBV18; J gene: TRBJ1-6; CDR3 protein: CASSPTISRGDSPLHF; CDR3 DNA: TGTGCCAGCTCACCCACCATATCCAGGGGGGATTCACCCCTCCACTTT
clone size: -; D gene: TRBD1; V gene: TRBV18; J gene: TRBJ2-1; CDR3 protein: CASSPWTGEIYNEQFF; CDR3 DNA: TGTGCCAGCTCTCCGTGGACAGGGGAAATATACAATGAGCAGTTCTTC
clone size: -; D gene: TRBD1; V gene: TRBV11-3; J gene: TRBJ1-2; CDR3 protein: CASSSGQGNGYTF; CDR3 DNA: TGTGCCAGCAGCTCGGGACAGGGTAATGGCTACACCTTC
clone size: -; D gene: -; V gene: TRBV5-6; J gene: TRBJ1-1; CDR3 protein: CASSPGTGPRGAFF; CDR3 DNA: TGTGCCAGCAGTCCGGGTACAGGCCCTAGGGGAGCTTTCTTT
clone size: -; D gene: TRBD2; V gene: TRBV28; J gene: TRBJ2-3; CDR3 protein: CASSTGLAGGLGVRSDTQYF; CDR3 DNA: TGTGCCAGCAGCACAGGACTAGCGGGAGGCCTGGGGGTTCGGTCAGATACGCAGTATTTT
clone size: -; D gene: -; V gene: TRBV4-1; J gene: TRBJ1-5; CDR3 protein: CASSRQGKMVYSNQPQHF; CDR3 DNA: TGCGCCAGCAGCCGGCAGGGGAAAATGGTGTATAGCAATCAGCCCCAGCATTTT
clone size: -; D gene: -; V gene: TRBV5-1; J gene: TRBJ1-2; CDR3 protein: CASSLANEGISYGYTF; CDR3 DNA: TGCGCCAGCAGCTTGGCCAACGAGGGCATTTCCTATGGCTACACCTTC
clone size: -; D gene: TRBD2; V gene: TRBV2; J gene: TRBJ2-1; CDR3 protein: CASRLLAGSYNEQFF; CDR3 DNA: TGTGCCAGCAGGCTACTAGCGGGTTCCTACAATGAGCAGTTCTTC
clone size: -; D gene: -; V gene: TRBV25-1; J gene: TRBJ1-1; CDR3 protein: CASSDVGRNTEAFF; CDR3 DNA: TGTGCCAGCAGTGACGTAGGACGGAACACTGAAGCTTTCTTT
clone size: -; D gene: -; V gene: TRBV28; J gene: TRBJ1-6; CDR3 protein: CASSSPGRLYNSPLHF; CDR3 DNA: TGTGCCAGCAGTTCCCCCGGGAGGCTGTATAATTCACCCCTCCACTTT
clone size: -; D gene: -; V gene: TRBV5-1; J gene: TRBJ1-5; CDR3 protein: CASSPEVKAGQPQHF; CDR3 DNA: TGCGCCAGCAGCCCCGAGGTAAAGGCCGGACAGCCCCAGCATTTT
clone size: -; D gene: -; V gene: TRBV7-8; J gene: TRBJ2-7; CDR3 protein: CASSLGSTKQYF; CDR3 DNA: TGTGCCAGCAGCTTAGGATCTACCAAGCAGTACTTC
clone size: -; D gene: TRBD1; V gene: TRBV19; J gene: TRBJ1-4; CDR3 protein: CASWNGDRANEKLFF; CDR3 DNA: TGTGCCAGTTGGAATGGTGACAGGGCTAATGAAAAACTGTTTTTT
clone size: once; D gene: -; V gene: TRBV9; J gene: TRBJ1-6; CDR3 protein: CASSAETRGGSPLHF; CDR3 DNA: TGTGCCAGCAGCGCTGAGACGAGGGGAGGTTCACCCCTCCACTTT
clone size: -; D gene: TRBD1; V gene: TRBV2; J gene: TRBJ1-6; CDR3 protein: CASMGIGTVNSPLHF; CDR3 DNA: TGTGCCAGCATGGGAATCGGGACAGTTAATTCACCCCTCCACTTT
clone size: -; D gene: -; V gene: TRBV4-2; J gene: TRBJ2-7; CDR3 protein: CASSLGPEQYF; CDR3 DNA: TGTGCCAGCAGCCTCGGGCCGGAGCAGTACTTC